The source of this T cell receptor (beta chain) is a study of identical twins. Whole-study findings and limits: Insertions were fewer in abundant cord blood beta clonotypes, whereas memory repertoires showed none of this pattern. Twin sharing of out-of-frame TCR alpha was underestimated by models in monozygotic pairs.

Regarding this clonotype: The target antigen is unknown.

The germline V and J ends were trimmed by 4 bases and 7 bases, with 22 bases remaining between them. Germline lookup yields CDR1 SEHNR and CDR2 FQNEAQ (reference sequence). The CDR3 length is 16 residues. Using its own MiXCR run on the 5' RACE reads, TCRdb lists one record per CDR3 protein. The sample consists of approximately 490,000 distinct CDR3 sequences, approximately 20% of them appearing once. The sample was also linked to a second study, of yellow fever vaccine responses in identical twins. As that study records: The T cell response to vaccination in identical twins was reportedly partly convergent and partly personalized.

The chain couples TRBV7-9 to TRBJ1-2; D is ambiguous. The specimen was CD4+ T cells sorted from blood. This TCR derives from a woman between 18 and 29 years old in good health. CDR3 amino acids: CASSSDGASKSFGYTF. The CDR3, as DNA: TGTGCCAGCAGCTCGGACGGAGCCTCAAAGTCTTTTGGCTACACCTTC.